These 29 T cell receptor beta chains were sequenced from one sample in a study of CD8+CD57+ T cells in acquired aplastic anemia. In patients chosen for sequencing, flow cytometry had shown CD8+CD57+ cell expansion. Genomic DNA, the template, was used for profiling of the TCR beta VDJ and CDR3. In TCRdb, the reads were re-called with MiXCR into one record per CDR3 protein. The data hold roughly 160,000 distinct CDR3 sequences, with 71% observed a single time. The sequencing sample was made of sorted CD4+, CD8+, or CD8+CD57+ T cells (not recorded which) from PBMCs. These receptors all stem from a human donor with aplastic anemia.

This clonotype came up many times. The chain joins TRBV6-6 to TRBJ2-1; tentatively, D is TRBD1 (6 bases). CDR3 length: 14 amino acids. Germline V gene data show CDR1 as MNHNY and CDR2 as SVGAGI (reference sequence). V lost 4 bases and J lost 2, with 9 bases in between. CDR3 residues: CASSSGHTYNEQFF. The DNA for the CDR3 is TGTGCCAGCAGTTCGGGACACACCTACAATGAGCAGTTCTTC.

This chain connects TRBV4-1 to TRBJ1-5, with 7 positions matching TRBD1. This CDR3 is built from 19 residues. Looked up from germline, CDR1 is MGHRA and CDR2 is YSYEKL. V shed 1 base, J shed 0 bases, and the junction held 12 bases outside the gene matches. For the CDR3, the DNA is TGCGCCAGCAGCCAAGTGGTGACAGGGTTAAAATATAGCAATCAGCCCCAGCATTTT. It specifies CASSQVVTGLKYSNQPQHF.

In this sample, this clonotype turned up many times. This chain links TRBV9 with TRBJ1-1, with a possible D match to TRBD1 (5 bases). Germline V gene data show CDR1 as SGDLS and CDR2 as YYNGEE. The CDR3 has 15 amino acids. V lost 4 bases and J lost 0, with 13 bases in between. The CDR3 DNA is TGTGCCAGCAGCATTAGGGAGGGGATGAACACTGAAGCTTTCTTT. Its translation is CASSIREGMNTEAFF.

The V and J genes are TRBV19 and TRBJ2-1, with D uncertain. This CDR3 region has 14 residues. Trimming took off 0 bases at V and 4 bases at J, with 7 bases between the two ends. Germline values: CDR1 LNHDA, CDR2 SQIVND (reference sequence). CDR3 loop: CASSIEPLYNEQFF. For the CDR3, the DNA is TGTGCCAGTAGTATAGAGCCTCTTTACAATGAGCAGTTCTTC.

This clonotype has just a few counts. J is TRBJ2-1 and V is TRBV9, with 7 bases aligning to TRBD1. Germline V gives CDR1 SGDLS, CDR2 YYNGEE. The J segment lost 0 bases and the V segment lost 4 bases, leaving 4 bases of the junction unmatched. This CDR3 is 15 amino acids long. DNA of the CDR3: TGTGCCAGCAGCTCGGACAGGAGCTCCTACAATGAGCAGTTCTTC. It specifies CASSSDRSSYNEQFF.

The V and J genes are TRBV2 and TRBJ1-5; D is possibly TRBD1 (5 bases). Germline-derived CDR1 and CDR2 are SNHLY and FYNNEI. V shed 4 bases and J shed 4 bases, with 11 bases lying between them. The CDR3 runs to 14 residues. The DNA of the CDR3 is TGTGCCAGCAGTGGGGGGACTTGGAATCAGCCCCAGCATTTT. Translated, it gives CASSGGTWNQPQHF.

This rearrangement joins TRBV20-1 to TRBJ2-3, with D possibly TRBD2 on 6 matching bases. The CDR3 runs to 13 residues. In germline, CDR1 is DFQATT, CDR2 SNEGSKA (reference sequence). Trimming removed 4 bases from V and 0 bases from J, with 8 bases in between. The CDR3 DNA is TGCAGTGCTACGAGCGGGAGCACAGATACGCAGTATTTT. Translated, it gives CSATSGSTDTQYF.

This clonotype occurred a few times. V and J are TRBV7-9 and TRBJ2-2; 7 positions match TRBD1. The trim removed 1 base at V and 5 bases at J, leaving 4 bases unmatched. The germline CDR1 and CDR2 sequences are SEHNR and FQNEAQ (reference sequence). CDR3 length: 15 amino acids. CDR3 in amino acids: CASSLGQGGTGELFF. CDR3 bases: TGTGCCAGCAGCTTAGGACAGGGCGGTACCGGGGAGCTGTTTTTT.

V and J are TRBV20-1 and TRBJ2-1, with a tentative D call TRBD2 (5 bases). Trimming removed 5 bases from V and 7 bases from J, with 6 bases in between. The V gene's germline CDR1 is DFQATT and CDR2 SNEGSKA (reference sequence). The CDR3 has 10 residues. In nucleotides, the CDR3 is TGCAGTGCTCAGCGGAATGAGCAGTTCTTC. Residues: CSAQRNEQFF.

V is TRBV7-9 and J is TRBJ2-7, with no clear D. Trimming cost V 1 base and J 5 bases, with 12 bases left between them. The CDR3 is made up of 14 amino acids. The germline gives CDR1 SEHNR, CDR2 FQNEAQ (reference sequence). CDR3 in amino acids: CASSLEGGKDEQYF. DNA of the CDR3: TGTGCCAGCAGCTTAGAGGGTGGGAAGGACGAGCAGTACTTC.

The V and J genes are TRBV19 and TRBJ1-5, with a possible D match to TRBD1 (5 bases). This CDR3 is 14 amino acids long. The V end lost 6 bases, the J end lost 5 bases, and 14 bases lay between the germline ends. Per germline, CDR1 LNHDA and CDR2 SQIVND (reference sequence). The CDR3 DNA sequence: TGTGCCAGTAGCAGGGCCGTTCTGGATCAGCCCCAGCATTTT. It yields the protein CASSRAVLDQPQHF.

This clonotype came up a few times. The chain uses TRBV7-2 and TRBJ2-7, with D maybe TRBD1 (6 bases). The V and J ends lost 5 bases and 3 bases respectively, with 14 bases between them. The CDR3 runs 14 residues. The germline CDR1 and CDR2 sequences are SGHTA and FQGNSA. The CDR3 here is CASSPLRGRYEQYF. As DNA, the CDR3 is TGTGCCAGCAGCCCACTCAGGGGACGCTACGAGCAGTACTTC.

V is TRBV20-1 and J is TRBJ2-7, with TRBD2 matching over 7 bases. CDR3 length: 15 amino acids. The V gene end was trimmed by 3 bases and the J gene end by 4 bases; junction bases not matched to a gene: 12. The germline V gene has CDR1 DFQATT and CDR2 SNEGSKA (reference sequence). The CDR3 region is CSARAGEGGRYEQYF. The CDR3 nucleotides are TGCAGTGCTAGGGCGGGGGAGGGTGGCAGGTACGAGCAGTACTTC.

This clonotype was seen only once. The CDR3 DNA reads TGTGCCATCTCCAGACCTTGGGGCAATCAGCCCCAGCATTTT. Translation gives CAISRPWGNQPQHF. The chain couples TRBV24-1 to TRBJ1-5; D not resolved. This CDR3 spans 14 amino acids. The V gene's germline CDR1 is KGHDR and CDR2 SFDVKD. V shed 11 bases and J shed 2 bases, with 15 bases lying between them.

This rearrangement joins TRBV2 to TRBJ2-7; D is tentatively TRBD1 or TRBD2 (5 bases each). CDR1 is SNHLY and CDR2 is FYNNEI in the germline V gene. The length of the CDR3 is 15 residues. The V and J ends lost 6 bases and 2 bases respectively, with 17 bases between them. CDR3 sequence: CASREAAQGPYEQYF. DNA for the CDR3: TGTGCCAGCAGGGAGGCGGCCCAGGGCCCCTACGAGCAGTACTTC.

This clonotype has just a few counts. The CDR3 DNA reads TGCAGTGCTAGAGAGGCCGAAAGAGACGTCCTGACTTTC. Encoded protein: CSAREAERDVLTF. The chain joins TRBV20-1 to TRBJ2-6, with unresolved D. The CDR3 spans 13 residues. CDR1 and CDR2 (germline): DFQATT, SNEGSKA (reference sequence). Trimming pared 0 bases from V and 11 bases from J, leaving 11 bases between.

The chain carries TRBV6-4 and TRBJ2-5; weak D call: TRBD2 (7 bases). CDR1 is MRHNA, CDR2 SNTAGT, per germline. V gave up 8 bases and J gave up 4 bases, with 14 bases separating them. The CDR3 is 13 amino acids. This CDR3 reads CASGGGETETQYF. For the CDR3, the DNA is TGTGCCAGCGGCGGGGGCGAAACAGAGACCCAGTACTTC.

This chain joins TRBV27 and TRBJ1-2; no clear D gene. The CDR3 extends over 14 amino acids. Germline CDR1 is MNHEY and CDR2 is SMNVEV (reference sequence). The V and J ends lost 8 bases and 8 bases respectively, with 21 bases between them. The DNA of the CDR3 is TGTGCCAGCGGTCCTTATAATGCAGGCTCGGGCTACACCTTC. Translated, it gives CASGPYNAGSGYTF.

The V gene is TRBV5-1, the J gene TRBJ2-7; TRBD2 aligns across 12 bases. CDR1 and CDR2 from the germline V gene are SGHRS and YFSETQ. CDR3 length: 15 residues. Trimming cost V 0 bases and J 7 bases; bases outside gene matches: 5. CDR3 sequence: CASSLGLAGADEQYF. In DNA, the CDR3 is TGCGCCAGCAGCTTGGGACTAGCGGGAGCCGATGAGCAGTACTTC.

This clonotype was seen only a few times. In nucleotides, the CDR3 is TGTGCCAGCCGAGGGGAAGGTGTCGGGGACTACAATGAGCAGTTCTTC. Protein sequence: CASRGEGVGDYNEQFF. The chain recombines TRBV7-3 with TRBJ2-1; D might be TRBD1 or TRBD2, each matching 5 bases. V was cut by 8 bases and J by 3 bases, with 20 bases left in between. The CDR3 has 16 amino acids. Germline lookup yields CDR1 SGHTA and CDR2 FQGTGA.

This chain uses TRBV19 with TRBJ1-3; no reliable D call. The CDR3 sequence is 15 residues long. Between the trimmed V and J ends, which lost 3 bases and 0 bases, there was a span of 9 bases. Germline V gene lookup returns CDR1 LNHDA and CDR2 SQIVND (reference sequence). As DNA, the CDR3 is TGTGCCAGTAGTATTTACCAGAACTCTGGAAACACCATATATTTT. It specifies CASSIYQNSGNTIYF.

This clonotype showed up just a few times. This rearrangement joins TRBV15 to TRBJ2-1; TRBD1 aligns across 7 bases. V was pared by 1 base and J by 6 bases, with 3 bases of the junction left unmatched. From germline, CDR1 is LNHNV and CDR2 YYDKDF (reference sequence). This CDR3 has 14 amino acids. CDR3: CATSRVSGGNEQFF. CDR3 coding DNA: TGTGCCACCAGCAGAGTTTCAGGGGGCAATGAGCAGTTCTTC.

The rearrangement links TRBV24-1 to TRBJ1-3; D perhaps matches TRBD1 (6 bases). V was shortened by 3 bases and J by 0 bases, with 8 bases between the two germline ends. The CDR3 consists of 15 residues. Looked up from germline, CDR1 is KGHDR and CDR2 is SFDVKD. In nucleotides, the CDR3 is TGTGCCACCAGTGATCCGACAGGCTCTGGAAACACCATATATTTT. Translation gives CATSDPTGSGNTIYF.

The V gene is TRBV7-9, the J gene TRBJ2-7; 13 positions match TRBD2. The CDR3 sequence is 15 residues long. After removal of 5 bases from V and 6 bases from J, the junction contained 7 bases not matched to a gene. Germline V lookup: CDR1 SEHNR, CDR2 FQNEAQ (reference sequence). DNA for the CDR3: TGTGCCAGCAGCCCAAAAGGACTAGCGGGAGCCGAGCAGTACTTC. It yields the protein CASSPKGLAGAEQYF.

Regarding this clonotype: A read error may produce the germline difference seen at one junction end. The CDR3 loop is CASTLPADSSGANVLTF. The CDR3 DNA sequence: TGTGCCAGCACCCTTCCCGCTGACAGCTCTGGGGCCAACGTCTTGACTTTC. V usage is TRBV9 and J usage is TRBJ2-6; possible D gene TRBD1, 5 bases. Looked up from germline, CDR1 is SGDLS and CDR2 is YYNGEE. The CDR3 sequence is 17 residues long.

The gene calls are TRBV24-1 and TRBJ2-7; perhaps TRBD1 as D (6 bases). V was cut by 12 bases and J by 0 bases, with 14 bases left in between. From germline, CDR1 is KGHDR and CDR2 SFDVKD. The CDR3 totals 13 residues. The CDR3 DNA reads TGTGCCGTGGGAAGGGGGAACTCCTACGAGCAGTACTTC. It yields the protein CAVGRGNSYEQYF.

The chain has TRBV2 and TRBJ2-2; TRBD1 is a possible D gene (6 bases). CDR1 and CDR2 from the germline V gene are SNHLY and FYNNEI. CDR3 size: 15 residues. The ends were cut back, 5 bases at V and 0 bases at J, with 10 bases in the middle. The CDR3 loop is CASSPGTTNTGELFF. As DNA, the CDR3 is TGTGCCAGCAGTCCCGGGACAACGAACACCGGGGAGCTGTTTTTT.

The rearrangement joins TRBV20-1 to TRBJ2-7; TRBD2 matches 11 bases. Trimming took 1 base from V and 6 from J; bases not matched to a gene: 5. CDR1 DFQATT and CDR2 SNEGSKA come from the germline V gene (reference sequence). The CDR3 sequence is 14 residues long. The CDR3 reads CSARGTSGRGEQYF. The CDR3 bases are TGCAGTGCTAGAGGGACTAGCGGGCGTGGCGAGCAGTACTTC.

V and J are TRBV2 and TRBJ2-1; D might be TRBD2 (6 bases). Per germline, CDR1 SNHLY and CDR2 FYNNEI. The V and J ends lost 5 bases and 8 bases respectively, with 10 bases between them. The CDR3 runs 12 residues. CDR3 amino acids: CASSPPGDEQFF. The CDR3 nucleotides read TGTGCCAGCAGTCCACCGGGAGATGAGCAGTTCTTC.